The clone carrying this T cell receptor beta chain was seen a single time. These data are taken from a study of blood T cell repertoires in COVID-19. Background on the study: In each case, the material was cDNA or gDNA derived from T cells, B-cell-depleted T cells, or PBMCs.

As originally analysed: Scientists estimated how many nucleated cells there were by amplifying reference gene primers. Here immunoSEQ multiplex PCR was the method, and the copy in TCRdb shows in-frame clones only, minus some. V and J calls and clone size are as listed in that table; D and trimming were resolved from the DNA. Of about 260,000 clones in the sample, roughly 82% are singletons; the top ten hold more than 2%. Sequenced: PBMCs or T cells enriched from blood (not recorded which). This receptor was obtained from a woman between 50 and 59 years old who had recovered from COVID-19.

The DNA of the CDR3 is TGTGCCAGCAGTGAATTAGCGGGAGTGCCCACCGGGGAGCTGTTTTTT. Translating it yields CASSELAGVPTGELFF. The genes are TRBV6-4 and TRBJ2-2; 9 bases agree with TRBD2. The V gene end was trimmed by 3 bases and the J gene end by 4 bases; junction bases not matched to a gene: 6. Germline CDR1 and CDR2: MRHNA and SNTAGT. The length of the CDR3 is 16 residues.